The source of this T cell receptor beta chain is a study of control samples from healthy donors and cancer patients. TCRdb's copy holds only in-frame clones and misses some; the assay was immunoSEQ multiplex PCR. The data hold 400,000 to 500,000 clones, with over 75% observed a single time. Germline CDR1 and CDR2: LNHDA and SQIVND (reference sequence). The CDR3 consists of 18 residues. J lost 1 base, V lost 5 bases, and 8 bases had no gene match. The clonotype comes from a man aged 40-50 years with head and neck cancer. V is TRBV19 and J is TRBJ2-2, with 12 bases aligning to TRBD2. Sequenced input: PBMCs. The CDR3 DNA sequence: TGTGCCAGTAGTCCCGAGAGACTAGCGGGGGTGAACACCGGGGAGCTGTTTTTT. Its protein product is CASSPERLAGVNTGELFF. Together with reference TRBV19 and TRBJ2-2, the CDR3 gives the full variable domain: DGGITQSPKYLFRKEGQNVTLSCEQNLNHDAMYWYRQDPGQGLRLIYYSQIVNDFQKGDIAEGYSVSREKKESFPLTVTSAQKNPTAFYLCASSPERLAGVNTGELFFGEGSRLTVL.